The 27 T cell receptor beta chains presented below share a single source sample, sequenced in a study of blood T cell repertoires in COVID-19. The data were produced by immunoSEQ multiplex PCR, yet TCRdb's version contains in-frame clones alone and is incomplete. This table holds about 310,000 clones, around 90% found once. Sequenced sample: PBMCs or T cells enriched from blood (not recorded which). Every receptor here comes from a man aged 55 to 70 who had recovered from COVID-19.

The rearrangement uses TRBV18 and TRBJ1-6; 11 bases are shared with TRBD1. Germline V gene lookup returns CDR1 KGHSH and CDR2 LQKENI. This CDR3 contains 19 residues. Trimming at V came to 1 base and at J to 6 bases, leaving 11 bases not matched to a gene. CDR3 bases: TGTGCCAGCTCACCACTCGATCTTGGACAGGGGGCGCGTAATTCACCCCTCCACTTT. Translation gives CASSPLDLGQGARNSPLHF.

V and J are TRBV14 and TRBJ1-2; D is perhaps TRBD1 (6 bases). CDR1 and CDR2 (germline): SGHDN, FVKESK. Trimming shortened V by 3 bases and J by 2 bases, and 28 bases separated the two germline ends. There are 20 residues in the CDR3. In nucleotides, the CDR3 is TGTGCCAGCAGCCATGTCCCCCTCACAGGGCGACCCATTTTAAACTATGGCTACACCTTC. It specifies CASSHVPLTGRPILNYGYTF.

The chain employs TRBV30 and TRBJ2-5, with a tentative D call TRBD2 (6 bases). With 5 bases removed from V and 2 bases from J, the gap between germline ends came to 9 bases. The CDR3 loop spans 12 amino acids. Germline V lookup: CDR1 GTSNPN, CDR2 SVGIG (reference sequence). The CDR3 DNA reads TGTGCCTGGGGGAGGAGGCAAGAGACCCAGTACTTC. Its translation is CAWGRRQETQYF.

The chain joins TRBV11-2 to TRBJ1-4; tentatively, D is TRBD1 (5 bases). From germline, CDR1 is SGHAT and CDR2 FQNNGV. The CDR3 is 11 amino acids. V gave up 4 bases and J gave up 8 bases, with 5 bases separating them. DNA of the CDR3: TGTGCCAGCAGCTGGGGCGAAAAACTGTTTTTT. Protein product: CASSWGEKLFF.

CDR3 in DNA: TGTGCCAGCATCTACCGGGACAGGCAGTGTTTTCGGTACGAGCAGTACTTC. It translates to CASIYRDRQCFRYEQYF. The chain uses TRBV21-1 and TRBJ2-7; the table's D call, TRBD1, was not checked against the DNA. TRBV21-1 is deemed a pseudogene. The CDR3 runs to 17 residues.

V is TRBV19 and J is TRBJ2-2, with D perhaps TRBD2 (7 bases). This CDR3 has 16 residues. Deletions cut 4 bases from V and 4 bases from J, with 16 bases between. Germline V gene lookup returns CDR1 LNHDA and CDR2 SQIVND (reference sequence). CDR3 DNA sequence: TGTGCCAGTAGTACTACTGGGGGGGCTGTCACCGGGGAGCTGTTTTTT. Its protein product is CASSTTGGAVTGELFF.

The V gene is TRBV10-1, the J gene TRBJ2-3; D perhaps matches TRBD2 (5 bases). This CDR3 has 13 amino acids. V was clipped by 11 bases and J by 2 bases, with 14 bases between them. Germline lookup yields CDR1 WNHNN and CDR2 SYGVQD (reference sequence). CDR3 sequence (DNA): TGCGCCTGGACTTTGATTTACACAGATACGCAGTATTTT. It specifies CAWTLIYTDTQYF.

With regard to this clone: The sample carries other DNA sequences with the same CDR3. The chain joins TRBV3-1 (or the pseudogene TRBV3-2) to TRBJ1-3; D is undetermined. Trimming took 3 bases from V and 2 from J, leaving 5 bases between them. Germline values: CDR1 LGHDT, CDR2 YNNKEL (reference sequence). The CDR3 extends over 13 amino acids. CDR3 DNA: TGTGCCAGCAGCCAGTCCACTGGAAACACCATATATTTT. Encoded protein: CASSQSTGNTIYF.

The chain couples TRBV6-5 to TRBJ1-6, with TRBD1 matching 7 bases. V shed 5 bases, J shed 7 bases, and the junction held 5 bases outside the gene matches. The CDR3 runs 14 residues. Germline V gives CDR1 MNHEY, CDR2 SVGAGI. The DNA for the CDR3 is TGTGCCAGCAGTCTGGACAGGTGGAATTCACCCCTCCACTTT. Its translation is CASSLDRWNSPLHF.

The rearrangement joins TRBV18 to TRBJ2-5; D gene unclear. V was pared by 3 bases and J by 1 base, with 12 bases between. The CDR3 loop spans 15 amino acids. Germline loops: CDR1 KGHSH, CDR2 LQKENI. This chain's CDR3 is CASSPSLRSQETQYF. The CDR3 DNA reads as TGTGCCAGCTCACCTTCCTTGAGGTCCCAAGAGACCCAGTACTTC. Based on the CDR3 plus reference TRBV18 and TRBJ2-5, the full variable domain is NAGVMQNPRHLVRRRGQEARLRCSPMKGHSHVYWYRQLPEEGLKFMVYLQKENIIDESGMPKERFSAEFPKEGPSILRIQQVVRGDSAAYFCASSPSLRSQETQYFGPGTRLLVL.

The rearrangement uses TRBV6-5 and TRBJ2-7; tentative D call: TRBD1 (5 bases). With 4 bases removed from V and 3 bases from J, the gap between germline ends came to 13 bases. This CDR3 spans 14 amino acids. The germline V gene encodes CDR1 MNHEY and CDR2 SVGAGI. The CDR3 loop is CASSFKGENYEQYF. The CDR3 DNA reads TGTGCCAGCAGTTTTAAAGGGGAAAACTACGAGCAGTACTTC.

V gene TRBV30 combines with J gene TRBJ1-6; D is undetermined. Germline V gives CDR1 GTSNPN, CDR2 SVGIG (reference sequence). The CDR3 has 13 amino acids. V was cut by 1 base and J by 6 bases, with 7 bases left in between. CDR3 bases: TGTGCCTGGAGTGAGAGGCCTAATTCACCCCTCCACTTT. This gives the protein CAWSERPNSPLHF.

The J gene is TRBJ2-7, the V gene TRBV12-3 or TRBV12-4; 7 bases line up with TRBD2. The trim removed 3 bases at V and 6 bases at J, leaving 5 bases unmatched. This CDR3 has 13 amino acids. As DNA, the CDR3 is TGTGCCAGCAGTTTTTTAGCTAGCGGCGAGCAGTACTTC. This translates into CASSFLASGEQYF.

The V and J genes are TRBV4-3 and TRBJ2-7; 12 bases fit TRBD2. V was clipped by 1 base and J by 2 bases; unmatched bases: 0. This CDR3 spans 15 amino acids. Germline V gene sequence: CDR1 LGHNA, CDR2 YSLEER. The CDR3 coding sequence is TGCGCCAGCAGCCAAGGGACTAGCGGGACCTACGAGCAGTACTTC. Residues: CASSQGTSGTYEQYF.

The chain links TRBV18 to TRBJ1-6, with 7 bases identical to TRBD1. CDR3 size: 15 residues. Trimming took 5 bases from V and 7 from J; bases not matched to a gene: 8. Germline CDR1 KGHSH, CDR2 LQKENI. The CDR3 here is CASSEIQGRNSPLHF. In DNA, the CDR3 is TGTGCCAGCTCAGAGATACAGGGGAGGAATTCACCCCTCCACTTT.

The J gene is TRBJ1-2, the V gene TRBV9; 8 bases match TRBD1. The trim removed 4 bases at V and 9 bases at J, leaving 5 bases unmatched. The CDR3 spans 12 residues. Germline values: CDR1 SGDLS, CDR2 YYNGEE. CDR3 in DNA: TGTGCCAGCAGCCGACAGGGGAGGCGCTACACCTTC. Translating gives CASSRQGRRYTF.

The chain couples TRBV28 to TRBJ2-2, with TRBD1 identical over 8 bases. The V segment lost 2 bases and the J segment 7 bases; nucleotides outside the gene matches: 9. Germline values: CDR1 MDHEN, CDR2 SYDVKM. This CDR3 comprises 16 residues. The CDR3 DNA reads as TGTGCCAGCAGTTTACTGCAGGGGGCAGCCAACGGGGAGCTGTTTTTT. As protein: CASSLLQGAANGELFF.

The rearrangement links TRBV27 to TRBJ2-3, with D maybe TRBD1 (6 bases). Trimming shortened V by 5 bases and J by 2 bases, and 20 bases separated the two germline ends. CDR3 length: 17 residues. Germline lookup yields CDR1 MNHEY and CDR2 SMNVEV (reference sequence). The CDR3 sequence: CASSPTLPRGLTDTQYF. As DNA, the CDR3 is TGTGCCAGCAGTCCAACTCTCCCCAGGGGCCTCACAGATACGCAGTATTTT.

This clone has a handful of counts. The chain has TRBV20-1 and TRBJ1-1, with 8 bases matching TRBD1. The CDR3 is 11 amino acids. V shed 5 bases, J shed 11 bases, and the junction held 7 bases outside the gene matches. CDR1 and CDR2 (germline): DFQATT, SNEGSKA (reference sequence). This CDR3 is CSASPGQGAFF. CDR3 DNA sequence: TGCAGTGCTTCTCCAGGACAGGGCGCTTTCTTT.

The chain uses TRBV4-3 and TRBJ2-1, with unresolved D. There are 16 residues in the CDR3. V was trimmed by 0 bases and J by 5 bases, leaving 14 bases between them. The germline gives CDR1 LGHNA, CDR2 YSLEER. The CDR3 DNA sequence: TGCGCCAGCAGCCAAGATTTAGTCCTACCGAACAATGAGCAGTTCTTC. This sequence encodes CASSQDLVLPNNEQFF.

This rearrangement joins TRBV5-1 to TRBJ1-4, with 7 bases that match TRBD1. Germline V gene lookup returns CDR1 SGHRS and CDR2 YFSETQ. Trimming removed 9 bases from V and 4 bases from J; junction bases left unmatched: 6. The CDR3 is 13 residues long. CDR3: CATRGGDNEKLFF. The CDR3 bases are TGCGCCACCAGGGGGGGAGATAATGAAAAACTGTTTTTT.

V is TRBV7-2 and J is TRBJ2-3; weak D call: TRBD1 (5 bases). Trimming pared 3 bases from V and 3 bases from J, leaving 10 bases between. CDR1 and CDR2 (germline): SGHTA, FQGNSA. The CDR3 spans 14 residues. In nucleotides, the CDR3 is TGTGCCAGCAGCTTCATATCAGGGACAGATACGCAGTATTTT. Its protein product is CASSFISGTDTQYF.

This chain uses TRBV30 with TRBJ1-5; 7 nucleotides agree with TRBD1. Germline trimming cut 4 bases from V and 6 bases from J; bases unmatched to any gene: 9. The V gene's germline CDR1 is GTSNPN and CDR2 SVGIG (reference sequence). The CDR3 contains 14 residues. The CDR3, as DNA: TGTGCCTGGACTCGGACAGGAGGGGGTCAGCCCCAGCATTTT. Translation gives CAWTRTGGGQPQHF.

The rearrangement uses TRBV18 and TRBJ2-2; D might be TRBD2 (6 bases). The CDR3 totals 16 residues. CDR1 and CDR2 (germline): KGHSH, LQKENI. Trimming took 0 bases from V and 4 from J, leaving 12 bases between them. CDR3 sequence (DNA): TGTGCCAGCTCACCACCAGCCGGGAGTGTCACCGGGGAGCTGTTTTTT. The encoded protein is CASSPPAGSVTGELFF.

V gene TRBV2 combines with J gene TRBJ2-5; 7 bases align to TRBD1. Germline V gene data show CDR1 as SNHLY and CDR2 as FYNNEI. The V gene end was trimmed by 3 bases and the J gene end by 5 bases; junction bases not matched to a gene: 6. CDR3 size: 14 residues. DNA of the CDR3: TGTGCCAGCAGTGACGACAGGGCGATCGAGACCCAGTACTTC. Protein: CASSDDRAIETQYF.

This chain connects TRBV12-5 to TRBJ2-1; D perhaps matches TRBD2 (5 bases). The ends were cut back, 0 bases at V and 4 bases at J, with 16 bases in the middle. Germline CDR1 is LGHNT and CDR2 is FRNRAP. CDR3 size: 17 residues. The CDR3 loop is CASGLVQGEGFYNEQFF. CDR3 nucleotide sequence: TGTGCTAGTGGTTTGGTACAAGGAGAGGGCTTTTACAATGAGCAGTTCTTC.

On this clone: Distinct nucleotide sequences in the sample also encode this CDR3. The chain joins TRBV18 to TRBJ2-7; 7 nucleotides agree with TRBD1. The junction had 6 bases not matched to a gene; V was cut back by 0 bases and J by 4 bases. CDR3 length: 15 amino acids. Germline V gene data show CDR1 as KGHSH and CDR2 as LQKENI. The DNA for the CDR3 is TGTGCCAGCTCACCACCCAGCAGGGGGAGTTACGAGCAGTACTTC. Its protein product is CASSPPSRGSYEQYF.